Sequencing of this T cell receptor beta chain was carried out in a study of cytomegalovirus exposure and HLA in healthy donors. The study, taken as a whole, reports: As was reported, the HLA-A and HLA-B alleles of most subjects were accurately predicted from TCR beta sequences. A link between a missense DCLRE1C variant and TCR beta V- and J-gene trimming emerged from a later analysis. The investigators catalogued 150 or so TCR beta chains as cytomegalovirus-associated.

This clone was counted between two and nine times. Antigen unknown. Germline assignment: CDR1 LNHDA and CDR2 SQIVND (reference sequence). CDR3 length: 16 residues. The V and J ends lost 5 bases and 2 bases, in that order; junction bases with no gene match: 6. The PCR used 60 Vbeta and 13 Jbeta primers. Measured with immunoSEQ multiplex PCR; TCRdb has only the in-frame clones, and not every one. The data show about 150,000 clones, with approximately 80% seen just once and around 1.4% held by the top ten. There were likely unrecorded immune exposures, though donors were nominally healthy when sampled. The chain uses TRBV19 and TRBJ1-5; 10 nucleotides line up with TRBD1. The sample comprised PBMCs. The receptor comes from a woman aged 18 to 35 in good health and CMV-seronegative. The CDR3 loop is CASSLGGTGGNQPQHF. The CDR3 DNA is TGTGCCAGTAGTCTCGGGGGGACAGGGGGCAATCAGCCCCAGCATTTT.